The present T cell receptor beta chain was sequenced within a study of blood T cell repertoires in COVID-19. Study information: The cDNA or gDNA used as material had been derived from T cells, B-cell-depleted T cells, or PBMCs.

The CDR3 spans 13 residues. The germline V and J ends were trimmed by 4 bases and 7 bases, with 10 bases remaining between them. Germline V gene lookup returns CDR1 MDHEN and CDR2 SYDVKM. Original processing methods: Amplification from reference gene primers served as the basis for estimated nucleated cell counts. The table came from immunoSEQ multiplex PCR; TCRdb's copy has only in-frame clones and leaves some out. Clone size and V and J calls were adopted from that table, with D and trimming inferred from the DNA. The sample shows about 92,000 clones, around nine tenths of them seen only once. This TCR derives from a woman aged 55-75 years with COVID-19, enrolled during active disease. V gene TRBV28 combines with J gene TRBJ2-2; TRBD1 might be the D (6 bases). Sequencing was done on a sample of peripheral blood. The CDR3: CASSSTGYGELFF. The DNA for the CDR3 is TGTGCCAGCAGTTCCACAGGGTACGGGGAGCTGTTTTTT.